This TCR beta chain derives from a study of regulatory T cells in long-lasting Graves disease. Trimming took 8 bases from V and 7 from J; bases not matched to a gene: 13. The CDR3 covers 15 residues. Germline loops: CDR1 MNHEY, CDR2 SVGEGT. Time point noted: newly diagnosed GD, antithyroid drugs for less than 3 months. From RNA extracted from PBMCs, the TCR library was made. This clonotype was seen ten or more times. In building TCR beta libraries, iRepertoire HTBI primers were used together with Arm-PCR of CDR3 regions. TCRdb independently ran MiXCR on the multiplex PCR reads; one entry per CDR3 protein. Counted here are 390,000 or so distinct CDR3 sequences, 10% to 15% occurring once; the ten biggest clones make up approximately 20%. Another study also made use of these data, one on T cells in Graves' hyperthyroidism and ophthalmopathy.

Sequences were derived from peripheral blood mononuclear cells (PBMCs), sampled at new diagnosis, from a patient treated with antithyroid drugs. The origin of this receptor is a woman younger than 30 with Graves disease. The chain links TRBV6-2 or TRBV6-3 to TRBJ2-2; 7 nucleotides agree with TRBD2. Here the CDR3 reads CASSISGDWHGELFF. In DNA form, the CDR3 reads TGTGCCAGCTCGATCAGCGGGGACTGGCACGGGGAGCTGTTTTTT.